This T cell receptor beta chain was observed in a study of OX40 agonist ivuxolimab in advanced cancers. Overall study findings and caveats: Some of the nonresponding patients also showed low levels of normalized T-cell clonal expansion.

V shed 7 bases, J shed 5 bases, and the junction held 5 bases outside the gene matches. The germline CDR1 and CDR2 sequences are LNHDA and SQIVND (reference sequence). This CDR3 has 13 amino acids. A remark on this clone: Its cognate antigen is unknown.

This table comes from immunoSEQ multiplex PCR, and its TCRdb copy is limited to in-frame clones, with some not included. The repertoire holds tens of thousands of clones, with approximately 85% as singletons. The sequence was obtained from an adult with an advanced solid tumor such as melanoma, head and neck, liver or kidney cancer. This rearrangement joins TRBV19 to TRBJ2-3, with TRBD1 identical over 8 bases. The sequencing used CD4+ or CD8+ T cells sorted from blood, collected in a trial of the OX40 agonist ivuxolimab. CDR3 protein: CASNDRGGDTQYF. The CDR3 DNA reads as TGTGCCAGTAACGACAGGGGAGGAGATACGCAGTATTTT.